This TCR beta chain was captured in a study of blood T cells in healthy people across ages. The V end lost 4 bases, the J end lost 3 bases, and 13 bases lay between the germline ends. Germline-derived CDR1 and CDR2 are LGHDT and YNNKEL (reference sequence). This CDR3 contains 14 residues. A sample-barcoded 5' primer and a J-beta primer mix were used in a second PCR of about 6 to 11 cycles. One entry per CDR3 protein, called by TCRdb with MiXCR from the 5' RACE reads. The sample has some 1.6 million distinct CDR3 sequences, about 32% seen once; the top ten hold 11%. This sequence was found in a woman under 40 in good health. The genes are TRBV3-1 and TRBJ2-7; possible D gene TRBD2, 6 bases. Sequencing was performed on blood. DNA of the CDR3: TGTGCCAGCAGCCTCGGGACTCAGGTCTACGAGCAGTACTTC. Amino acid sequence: CASSLGTQVYEQYF.